These 13 T cell receptor beta chains originate from one sample sequenced in a study of identifying expanded T cells in peripheral blood. Clones were sequenced by immunoSEQ multiplex PCR, and TCRdb holds only the in-frame ones, with some missing. The sample holds 70,000 or so clones, approximately 87% seen once. Sequencing was carried out using blood. Receptor source: a person aged 18 to 70 in good health.

This chain uses TRBV19 with TRBJ2-7; 7 bases map to TRBD1. This CDR3 is 15 amino acids long. The junction had 10 bases not matched to a gene; V was cut back by 1 base and J by 7 bases. Germline CDR1 and CDR2: LNHDA and SQIVND (reference sequence). CDR3 amino acids: CASSIVLDRLQEQYF. The CDR3 bases are TGTGCCAGTAGTATAGTATTGGACAGGCTTCAAGAGCAGTACTTC.

The count of this clone is one. This sequence joins TRBV5-6 and TRBJ1-5, with D possibly being TRBD1 (6 bases). V shed 1 base and J shed 9 bases, with 17 bases lying between them. Germline V lookup: CDR1 SGHDT, CDR2 YYEEEE. CDR3 length: 15 amino acids. As DNA, the CDR3 is TGTGCCAGCAGCTTGAGGGGGAGCATTGACAGGCCCCAGCATTTT. This gives the protein CASSLRGSIDRPQHF.

J is TRBJ2-7 and V is TRBV9; 11 nucleotides agree with TRBD2. Germline V gene sequence: CDR1 SGDLS, CDR2 YYNGEE. The CDR3 extends over 15 amino acids. The ends lost 4 bases at V and 3 bases at J; junction bases unmatched: 6. Written as DNA, the CDR3 is TGTGCCAGCAGCAGCGGGACTAGCGGATTCTACGAGCAGTACTTC. This codes for CASSSGTSGFYEQYF.

The chain joins TRBV4-3 to TRBJ2-3; 7 bases line up with TRBD1. The CDR3 length is 14 residues. V shed 4 bases and J 2 bases; nucleotides not matched to a gene: 3. The germline CDR1 and CDR2 sequences are LGHNA and YSLEER. CDR3 bases: TGCGCCAGCAGCCGACAGGGCTCCACAGATACGCAGTATTTT. Translated, it gives CASSRQGSTDTQYF.

V is TRBV5-1 and J is TRBJ1-5; D uncertain. This CDR3 has 15 amino acids. Trimming shortened V by 0 bases and J by 0 bases, and 7 bases separated the two germline ends. Germline V gene lookup returns CDR1 SGHRS and CDR2 YFSETQ. The CDR3 nucleotides read TGCGCCAGCAGCTTGGACGGAGATAGCAATCAGCCCCAGCATTTT. This gives the protein CASSLDGDSNQPQHF.

The gene calls are TRBV5-1 and TRBJ2-1, with no clear D. CDR1 is SGHRS, CDR2 YFSETQ, per germline. V lost 8 bases, J lost 7 bases, and 10 bases lay in between. The CDR3 is 11 residues long. The CDR3 DNA follows: TGCGCCAGTTCGAACGCAAATGAGCAGTTCTTC. Its protein product is CASSNANEQFF.

As DNA, the CDR3 is TGCGCCAGCAGCTTGGAGGGGTCAAATGAGCAGTTCTTC. It yields the protein CASSLEGSNEQFF. This sequence joins TRBV5-1 and TRBJ2-1; D perhaps matches TRBD1 (5 bases). Germline V gene sequence: CDR1 SGHRS, CDR2 YFSETQ. CDR3 length: 13 residues. Trimming took off 0 bases at V and 7 bases at J, with 8 bases between the two ends. Full variable domain (rest looked up from reference TRBV5-1 and TRBJ2-1): KAGVTQTPRYLIKTRGQQVTLSCSPISGHRSVSWYQQTPGQGLQFLFEYFSETQRNKGNFPGRFSGRQFSNSRSEMNVSTLELGDSALYLCASSLEGSNEQFFGPGTRLTVL.

This clone was counted a few times. V usage is TRBV25-1 and J usage is TRBJ1-4, with a weak D call TRBD1 (5 bases). V lost 6 bases, J lost 14 bases, and 13 bases lay in between. CDR3 length: 11 residues. CDR1 is MGHDK and CDR2 is SYGVNS in the germline V gene. CDR3 bases: TGTGCCAGCAGCTCACCGGGACGGCTGTTTTTT. It encodes CASSSPGRLFF.

This rearrangement joins TRBV30 to TRBJ1-1; D is ambiguous. Per germline, CDR1 GTSNPN and CDR2 SVGIG (reference sequence). CDR3 length equals 13 residues. Deletions cut 3 bases from V and 3 bases from J, with 11 bases between. This CDR3 is CAWRQAFHTEAFF. The CDR3 bases are TGTGCCTGGAGGCAGGCCTTTCACACTGAAGCTTTCTTT.

This sequence joins TRBV4-1 and TRBJ2-3; D ambiguous. V was pared by 3 bases and J by 4 bases, with 8 bases between. Germline V gene sequence: CDR1 MGHRA, CDR2 YSYEKL. CDR3 size: 13 residues. The CDR3 bases are TGCGCCAGCAGCCATAAGACGGCAGATACGCAGTATTTT. Translating gives CASSHKTADTQYF.

The V call is TRBV29-1, the J call TRBJ2-7; the match to TRBD2 covers 8 bases. Germline V gives CDR1 SQVTM, CDR2 ANQGSEA. V dropped 5 bases and J dropped 1; count of bases not matched to a gene: 10. This CDR3 has 15 residues. CDR3 amino acids: CSVQRVAGRSYEQYF. CDR3 nucleotide sequence: TGCAGCGTTCAGCGTGTAGCGGGGCGATCCTACGAGCAGTACTTC.

This chain uses TRBV25-1 with TRBJ2-7; D remains unclear. The CDR3 is made up of 10 amino acids. Germline V gives CDR1 MGHDK, CDR2 SYGVNS. The V end was cut by 3 bases, the J end by 7 bases, with 4 bases between. CDR3 coding DNA: TGTGCCAGCAGTGAGCGTGAGCAGTACTTC. This gives the protein CASSEREQYF.

The rearrangement joins TRBV11-2 to TRBJ1-3; no firm D call. The ends were cut back, 0 bases at V and 1 base at J, with 7 bases in the middle. CDR3 length: 15 amino acids. CDR1 and CDR2 from the germline V gene are SGHAT and FQNNGV. CDR3 loop: CASSLDRSSGNTIYF. The CDR3 bases are TGTGCCAGCAGCTTAGACAGGTCGTCTGGAAACACCATATATTTT.